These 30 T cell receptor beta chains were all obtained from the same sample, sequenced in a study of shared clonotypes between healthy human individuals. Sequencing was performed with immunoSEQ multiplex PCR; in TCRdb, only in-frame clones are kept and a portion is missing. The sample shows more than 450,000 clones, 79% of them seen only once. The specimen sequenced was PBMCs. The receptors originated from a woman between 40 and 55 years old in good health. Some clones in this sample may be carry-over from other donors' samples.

The CDR3 reads CASSSPGPYEQYF. The CDR3 nucleotides read TGTGCCAGCAGTTCACCAGGGCCCTACGAGCAGTACTTC. The J gene is TRBJ2-7, the V gene TRBV7-6, with a possible D match to TRBD1 (5 bases). The CDR3 totals 13 residues. V gave up 6 bases and J gave up 2 bases, with 11 bases separating them. The germline V gene has CDR1 SGHVS and CDR2 FNYEAQ.

The CDR3 here is CASRGTGRRGYEQYF. CDR3 nucleotides: TGTGCCAGCAGGGGAACAGGGAGAAGGGGATACGAGCAGTACTTC. The chain couples TRBV5-4 to TRBJ2-7; D may be TRBD1 (6 bases). V shed 5 bases and J shed 4 bases, with 19 bases lying between them. The V gene's germline CDR1 is SGHNT and CDR2 YYREEE (reference sequence). The CDR3 contains 15 residues.

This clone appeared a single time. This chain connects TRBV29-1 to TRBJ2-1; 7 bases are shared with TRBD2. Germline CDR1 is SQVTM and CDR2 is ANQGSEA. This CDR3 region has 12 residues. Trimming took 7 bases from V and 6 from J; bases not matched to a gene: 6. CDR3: CSAGGGANEQFF. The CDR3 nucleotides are TGCAGCGCCGGGGGAGGGGCCAATGAGCAGTTCTTC.

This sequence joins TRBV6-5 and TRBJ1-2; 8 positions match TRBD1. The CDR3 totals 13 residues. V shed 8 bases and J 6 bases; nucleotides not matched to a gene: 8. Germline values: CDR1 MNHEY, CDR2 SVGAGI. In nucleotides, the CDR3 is TGTGCCAGCTCAGGGGGCCTTGGACATGGCTACACCTTC. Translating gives CASSGGLGHGYTF.

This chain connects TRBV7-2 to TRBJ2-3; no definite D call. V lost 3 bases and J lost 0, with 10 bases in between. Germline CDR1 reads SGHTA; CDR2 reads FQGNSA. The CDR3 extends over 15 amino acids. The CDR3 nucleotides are TGTGCCAGCAGCTTGAACTATCCTAGCACAGATACGCAGTATTTT. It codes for CASSLNYPSTDTQYF.

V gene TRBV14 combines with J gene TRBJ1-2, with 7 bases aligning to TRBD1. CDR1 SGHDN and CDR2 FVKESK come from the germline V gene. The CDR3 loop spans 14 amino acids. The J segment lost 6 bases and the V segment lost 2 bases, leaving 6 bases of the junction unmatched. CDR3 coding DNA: TGTGCCAGCAGCCAACTTGACAGGGCTGATGGCTACACCTTC. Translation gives CASSQLDRADGYTF.

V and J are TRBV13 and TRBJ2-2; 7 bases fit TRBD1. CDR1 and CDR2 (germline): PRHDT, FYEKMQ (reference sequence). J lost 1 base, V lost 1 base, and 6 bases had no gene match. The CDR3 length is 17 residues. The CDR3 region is CASSLALGGGNTGELFF. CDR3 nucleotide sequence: TGTGCCAGCAGCTTAGCCCTAGGGGGCGGGAACACCGGGGAGCTGTTTTTT.

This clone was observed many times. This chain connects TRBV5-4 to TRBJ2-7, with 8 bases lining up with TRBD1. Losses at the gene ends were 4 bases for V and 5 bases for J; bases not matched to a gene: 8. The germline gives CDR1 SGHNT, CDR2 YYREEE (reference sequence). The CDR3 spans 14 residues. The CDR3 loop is CASSPGTGFHEQYF. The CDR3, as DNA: TGTGCCAGCAGCCCCGGGACAGGTTTCCACGAGCAGTACTTC.

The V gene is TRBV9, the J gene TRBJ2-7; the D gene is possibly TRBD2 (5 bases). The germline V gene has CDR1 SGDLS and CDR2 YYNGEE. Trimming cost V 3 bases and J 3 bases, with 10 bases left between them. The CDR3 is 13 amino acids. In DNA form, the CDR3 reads TGTGCCAGCAGCGCTCTGGGAGACTACGAGCAGTACTTC. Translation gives CASSALGDYEQYF.

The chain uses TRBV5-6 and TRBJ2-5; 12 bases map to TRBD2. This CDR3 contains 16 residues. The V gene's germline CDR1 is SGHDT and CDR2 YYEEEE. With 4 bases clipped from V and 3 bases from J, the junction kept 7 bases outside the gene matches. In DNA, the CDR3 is TGTGCCAGCAGCGCATTGCTAGCGGGAGGGAAAGAGACCCAGTACTTC. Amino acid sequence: CASSALLAGGKETQYF.

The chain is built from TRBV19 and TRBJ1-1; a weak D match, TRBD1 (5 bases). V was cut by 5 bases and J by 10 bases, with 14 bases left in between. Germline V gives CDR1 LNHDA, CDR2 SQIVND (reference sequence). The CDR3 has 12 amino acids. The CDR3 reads CASSPWTGGAFF. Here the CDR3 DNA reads TGTGCCAGTAGTCCCTGGACGGGGGGAGCTTTCTTT. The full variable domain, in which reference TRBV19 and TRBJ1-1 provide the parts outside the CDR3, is DGGITQSPKYLFRKEGQNVTLSCEQNLNHDAMYWYRQDPGQGLRLIYYSQIVNDFQKGDIAEGYSVSREKKESFPLTVTSAQKNPTAFYLCASSPWTGGAFFGQGTRLTVV.

This CDR3 reads CASSLQGQTTGELFF. The CDR3 nucleotides read TGTGCCAGCAGCTTACAAGGACAGACCACCGGGGAGCTGTTTTTT. J is TRBJ2-2 and V is TRBV11-2; D possibly corresponds to TRBD1 (6 bases). Germline values: CDR1 SGHAT, CDR2 FQNNGV. V was cut by 2 bases and J by 4 bases, with 11 bases left in between. The CDR3 is 15 amino acids.

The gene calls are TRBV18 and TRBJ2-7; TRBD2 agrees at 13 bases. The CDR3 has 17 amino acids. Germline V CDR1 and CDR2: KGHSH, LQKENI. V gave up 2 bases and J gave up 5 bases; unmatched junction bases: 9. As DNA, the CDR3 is TGTGCCAGCTCACCAACTAGCGGGAGGGCCACGAACCACGAGCAGTACTTC. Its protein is CASSPTSGRATNHEQYF.

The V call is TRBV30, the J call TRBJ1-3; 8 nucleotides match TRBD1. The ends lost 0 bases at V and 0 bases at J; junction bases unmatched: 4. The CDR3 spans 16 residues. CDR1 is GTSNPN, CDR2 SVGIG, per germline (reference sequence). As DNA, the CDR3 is TGTGCCTGGAGTGTACCCGGGACAGGCTCTGGAAACACCATATATTTT. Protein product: CAWSVPGTGSGNTIYF.

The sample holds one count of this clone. The CDR3 loop is CASSIIAGEQVLTEAFF. The DNA for the CDR3 is TGTGCCAGTAGTATAATTGCCGGGGAACAGGTCTTGACTGAAGCTTTCTTT. V usage is TRBV19 and J usage is TRBJ1-1, with D possibly matching TRBD1 (5 bases). CDR3 length equals 17 residues. V lost 2 bases and J lost 5, with 21 bases in between. Germline lookup yields CDR1 LNHDA and CDR2 SQIVND (reference sequence).

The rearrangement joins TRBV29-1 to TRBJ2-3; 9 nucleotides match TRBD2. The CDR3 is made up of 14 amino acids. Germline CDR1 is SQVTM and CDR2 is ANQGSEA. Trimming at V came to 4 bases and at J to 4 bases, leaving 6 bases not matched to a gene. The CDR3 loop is CSVGSGRSADTQYF. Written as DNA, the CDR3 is TGCAGCGTTGGTAGCGGGAGATCCGCAGATACGCAGTATTTT.

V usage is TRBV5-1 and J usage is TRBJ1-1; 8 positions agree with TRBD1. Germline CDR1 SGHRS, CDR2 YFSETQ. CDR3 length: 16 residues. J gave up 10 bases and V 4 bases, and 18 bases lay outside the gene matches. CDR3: CASSATGTGPVVGAFF. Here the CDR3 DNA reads TGCGCCAGCAGCGCCACCGGGACAGGCCCCGTCGTGGGAGCTTTCTTT.

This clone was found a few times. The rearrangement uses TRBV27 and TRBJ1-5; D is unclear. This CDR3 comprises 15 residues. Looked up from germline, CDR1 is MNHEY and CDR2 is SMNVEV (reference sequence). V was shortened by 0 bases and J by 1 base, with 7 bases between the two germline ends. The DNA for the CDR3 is TGTGCCAGCAGTTTATCAAGTCAGAGCAATCAGCCCCAGCATTTT. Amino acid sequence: CASSLSSQSNQPQHF.

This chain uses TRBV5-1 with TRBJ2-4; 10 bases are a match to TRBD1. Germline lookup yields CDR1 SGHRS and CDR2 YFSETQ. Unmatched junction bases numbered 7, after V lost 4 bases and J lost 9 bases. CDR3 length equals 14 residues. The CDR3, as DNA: TGCGCCAGCAGCCCCAGACAGGGGGCGATCATTCAGTACTTC. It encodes CASSPRQGAIIQYF.

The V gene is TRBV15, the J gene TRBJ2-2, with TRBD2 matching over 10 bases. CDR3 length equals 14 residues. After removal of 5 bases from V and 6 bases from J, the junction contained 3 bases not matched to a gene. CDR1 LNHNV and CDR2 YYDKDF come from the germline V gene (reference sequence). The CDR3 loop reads CATSGGLASGELFF. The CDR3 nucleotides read TGTGCCACCAGCGGGGGACTAGCGTCCGGGGAGCTGTTTTTT.

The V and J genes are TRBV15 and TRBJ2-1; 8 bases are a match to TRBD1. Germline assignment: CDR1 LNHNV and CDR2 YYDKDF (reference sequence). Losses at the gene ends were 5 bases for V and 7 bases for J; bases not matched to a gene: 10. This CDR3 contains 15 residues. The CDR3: CATSSMTGAWNEQFF. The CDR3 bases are TGTGCCACCAGCTCCATGACAGGGGCCTGGAATGAGCAGTTCTTC.

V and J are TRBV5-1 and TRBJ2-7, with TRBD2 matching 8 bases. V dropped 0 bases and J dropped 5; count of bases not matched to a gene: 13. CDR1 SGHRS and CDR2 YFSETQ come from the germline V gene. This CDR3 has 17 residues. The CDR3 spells CASSLAVTSGSSNEQYF. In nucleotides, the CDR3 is TGCGCCAGCAGCTTGGCCGTGACCAGCGGGAGTTCCAACGAGCAGTACTTC.

The DNA for the CDR3 is TGTGCCAGTAGTATAGCCCCGAACACCTACGAGCAGTACTTC. Its protein is CASSIAPNTYEQYF. This chain connects TRBV19 to TRBJ2-7; unclear D gene. This CDR3 is built from 14 residues. Trimming took 1 base from V and 2 from J, leaving 9 bases between them. From germline, CDR1 is LNHDA and CDR2 SQIVND (reference sequence).

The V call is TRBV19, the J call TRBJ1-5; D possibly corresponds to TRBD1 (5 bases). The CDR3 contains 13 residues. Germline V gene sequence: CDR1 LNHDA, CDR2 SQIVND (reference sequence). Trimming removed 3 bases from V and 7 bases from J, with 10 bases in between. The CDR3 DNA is TGTGCCAGTAGTATCAGGGTTGAGCAGCCCCAGCATTTT. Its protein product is CASSIRVEQPQHF.

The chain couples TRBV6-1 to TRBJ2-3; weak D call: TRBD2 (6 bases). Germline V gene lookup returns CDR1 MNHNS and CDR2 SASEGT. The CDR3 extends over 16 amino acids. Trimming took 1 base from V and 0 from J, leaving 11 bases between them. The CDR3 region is CASSEGASVSTDTQYF. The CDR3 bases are TGTGCCAGCAGTGAAGGGGCTAGCGTTAGCACAGATACGCAGTATTTT.

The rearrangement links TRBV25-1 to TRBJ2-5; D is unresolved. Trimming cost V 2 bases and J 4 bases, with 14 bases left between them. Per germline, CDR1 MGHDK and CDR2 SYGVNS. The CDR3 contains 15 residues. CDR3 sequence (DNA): TGTGCCAGCAGTGAAGCCTCCAGGAGAGGAGAGACCCAGTACTTC. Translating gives CASSEASRRGETQYF.

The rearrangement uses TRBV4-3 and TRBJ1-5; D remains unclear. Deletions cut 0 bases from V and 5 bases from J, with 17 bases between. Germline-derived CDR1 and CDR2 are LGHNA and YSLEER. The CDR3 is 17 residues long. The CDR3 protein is CASSQDLTAAFYQPQHF. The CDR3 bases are TGCGCCAGCAGCCAAGATCTTACAGCAGCTTTTTATCAGCCCCAGCATTTT.

The CDR3 protein is CASSYPGTSGRGEQFF. The CDR3 DNA is TGTGCCAGCAGTTACCCCGGGACTAGCGGGAGGGGTGAGCAGTTCTTC. The chain couples TRBV28 to TRBJ2-1, with TRBD2 matching 16 bases. The CDR3 runs to 16 residues. Trimming took 4 bases from V and 9 from J; bases not matched to a gene: 6. The germline V gene encodes CDR1 MDHEN and CDR2 SYDVKM.

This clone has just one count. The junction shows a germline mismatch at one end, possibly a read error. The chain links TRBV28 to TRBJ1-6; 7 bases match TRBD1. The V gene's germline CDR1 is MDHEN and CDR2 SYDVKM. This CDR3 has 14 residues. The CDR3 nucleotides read TGTGCCAGCAGTTTATTAACGAGAAGGGGGCTCTTGAACTTT. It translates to CASSLLTRRGLLNF.

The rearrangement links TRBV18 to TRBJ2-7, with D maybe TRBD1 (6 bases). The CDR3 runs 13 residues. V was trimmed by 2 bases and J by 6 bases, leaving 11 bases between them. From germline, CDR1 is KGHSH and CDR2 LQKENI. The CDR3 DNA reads TGTGCCAGCTCACCAGGGGGCGGAGCCGAGCAGTACTTC. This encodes CASSPGGGAEQYF. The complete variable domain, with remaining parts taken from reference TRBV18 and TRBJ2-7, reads NAGVMQNPRHLVRRRGQEARLRCSPMKGHSHVYWYRQLPEEGLKFMVYLQKENIIDESGMPKERFSAEFPKEGPSILRIQQVVRGDSAAYFCASSPGGGAEQYFGPGTRLTVT.